These 13 T cell receptor beta chains were all obtained from the same sample, sequenced in a study of early T cells in non-severe SARS-CoV-2 infection. TCRdb re-called the 5' RACE reads through MiXCR, storing one row per CDR3 protein. The sample carries about 35,000 distinct CDR3 sequences, approximately 5% recorded once. Sample: whole blood. The receptors were gathered from an adult who was a healthcare worker with PCR-confirmed SARS-CoV-2 infection or an uninfected control (not recorded which).

This clonotype was seen ten or more times. The chain combines TRBV30 with TRBJ1-1; D is possibly TRBD1 (6 bases). Germline V gene lookup returns CDR1 GTSNPN and CDR2 SVGIG (reference sequence). This CDR3 has 13 amino acids. Trimming left V 1 base short and J 2 bases short, with 8 bases between. CDR3 nucleotides: TGTGCCTGGAGTGGGGACACCAACACTGAAGCTTTCTTT. It codes for CAWSGDTNTEAFF.

This rearrangement joins TRBV5-4 to TRBJ2-1; possible D gene TRBD1, 6 bases. The germline V gene encodes CDR1 SGHNT and CDR2 YYREEE (reference sequence). V lost 4 bases and J lost 0, with 11 bases in between. CDR3 length: 15 amino acids. The CDR3 spells CASSIGQSSYNEQFF. The CDR3 DNA reads TGTGCCAGCAGCATAGGACAGAGCTCCTACAATGAGCAGTTCTTC.

This clonotype came up a few times. The V gene is TRBV7-2, the J gene TRBJ2-1, with D unclear. Trimming stripped 7 bases from V and 8 bases from J, with 9 bases between. The CDR3 consists of 11 residues. The germline V gene encodes CDR1 SGHTA and CDR2 FQGNSA. DNA of the CDR3: TGTGCCAGCAACCTCCGGGATGAGCAGTTCTTC. It encodes CASNLRDEQFF.

This chain uses TRBV18 with TRBJ2-1; the D is unclear. The CDR3 covers 13 residues. Germline CDR1 is KGHSH and CDR2 is LQKENI. The V and J ends lost 4 bases and 0 bases respectively, with 4 bases between them. CDR3 region: CASSRVSYNEQFF. CDR3 coding DNA: TGTGCCAGCTCACGAGTCTCCTACAATGAGCAGTTCTTC.

This clonotype was observed a handful of times. CDR3: CASSPRDRYAEAFF. CDR3 DNA sequence: TGTGCCAGCAGCCCCCGGGACAGGTACGCTGAAGCTTTCTTT. This chain joins TRBV7-2 and TRBJ1-1; 8 positions match TRBD1. This CDR3 spans 14 amino acids. Looked up from germline, CDR1 is SGHTA and CDR2 is FQGNSA. J gave up 6 bases and V 5 bases, and 8 bases lay outside the gene matches. Drawing the rest from reference TRBV7-2 and TRBJ1-1, the complete variable domain is GAGVSQSPSNKVTEKGKDVELRCDPISGHTALYWYRQSLGQGLEFLIYFQGNSAPDKSGLPSDRFSAERTGGSVSTLTIQRTQQEDSAVYLCASSPRDRYAEAFFGQGTRLTVV.

This clonotype was seen many times. V usage is TRBV18 and J usage is TRBJ1-4, with 8 nucleotides matching TRBD1. The junction had 4 bases not matched to a gene; V was cut back by 5 bases and J by 2 bases. Per germline, CDR1 KGHSH and CDR2 LQKENI. This CDR3 comprises 15 residues. The CDR3 region has the DNA TGTGCCAGCTCAACTCAGGGGGCGACTAATGAAAAACTGTTTTTT. Translated, it gives CASSTQGATNEKLFF.

This clonotype is medium-sized by share. The chain's CDR3 is CASRRQGSNEQYF. For the CDR3, the DNA is TGTGCCAGCAGACGACAGGGGAGCAACGAGCAGTACTTC. The chain carries TRBV7-9 and TRBJ2-7; 8 bases are a match to TRBD1. Trimming took 6 bases from V and 5 from J; bases not matched to a gene: 6. The CDR3 is made up of 13 amino acids. Looked up from germline, CDR1 is SEHNR and CDR2 is FQNEAQ (reference sequence).

This clonotype occurred many times. J is TRBJ2-3 and V is TRBV3-1, with unresolved D. CDR3 size: 16 residues. CDR1 is LGHDT and CDR2 is YNNKEL in the germline V gene (reference sequence). The V end lost 3 bases, the J end lost 0 bases, and 13 bases lay between the germline ends. CDR3 amino acids: CASSQGPLPSTDTQYF. CDR3 nucleotide sequence: TGTGCCAGCAGCCAGGGCCCCCTCCCTAGCACAGATACGCAGTATTTT.

The CDR3 DNA is TGCAGTGCTGCAACGGTCGCTCGCGGGGGTAACACCGGGGAGCTGTTTTTT. Protein product: CSAATVARGGNTGELFF. The genes are TRBV20-1 and TRBJ2-2; TRBD2 matches at 7 bases. The germline gives CDR1 DFQATT, CDR2 SNEGSKA (reference sequence). This CDR3 has 17 amino acids. V was pared by 5 bases and J by 2 bases, with 14 bases of the junction left unmatched.

This clonotype has ten or more counts. The chain couples TRBV29-1 to TRBJ2-7; maybe TRBD1 (5 bases). The CDR3 loop spans 14 amino acids. Germline V gene sequence: CDR1 SQVTM, CDR2 ANQGSEA. Trimming stripped 0 bases from V and 2 bases from J, with 11 bases between. This CDR3 is CSVEDRQGTYEQYF. CDR3 nucleotides: TGCAGCGTTGAAGATCGTCAGGGCACCTACGAGCAGTACTTC.

The table lists this clonotype with many counts. The chain employs TRBV24-1 and TRBJ2-3; 10 bases agree with TRBD2. CDR1 and CDR2 from the germline V gene are KGHDR and SFDVKD. Unmatched junction bases numbered 5, after V lost 4 bases and J lost 2 bases. This CDR3 spans 16 amino acids. CDR3: CATSEERGGITDTQYF. CDR3 nucleotide sequence: TGTGCCACCAGTGAAGAGCGGGGGGGGATCACAGATACGCAGTATTTT.

The chain has TRBV20-1 and TRBJ2-3; TRBD2 is a possible D gene (7 bases). The ends were cut back, 6 bases at V and 6 bases at J, with 25 bases in the middle. This CDR3 contains 16 residues. Per the germline V gene, CDR1 is DFQATT and CDR2 is SNEGSKA (reference sequence). The CDR3 region has the DNA TGCAGTGCCCCGCCCAGGGAGGGGGGGCGCGGTGATACGCAGTATTTT. It specifies CSAPPREGGRGDTQYF.

This clonotype has at least ten counts. The CDR3, as DNA: TGTGCCAGCAGTGCCCCCAAAGGGGGAAATCAGCCCCAGCATTTT. This sequence encodes CASSAPKGGNQPQHF. The chain has TRBV2 and TRBJ1-5; the D gene is possibly TRBD1 (6 bases). This CDR3 has 15 residues. The V and J ends lost 4 bases and 4 bases respectively, with 14 bases between them. Germline V CDR1 and CDR2: SNHLY, FYNNEI.